Included here is one T cell receptor beta chain sequence, with context. The antigen this receptor binds is unknown. Base qualities are missing; no much larger clone stands one base away. Trimming takes 4 bases from V and 0 bases from J, and the germline ends sit 10 bases apart. From the germline V gene, CDR1 is SQVTM and CDR2 is ANQGSEA. The cysteine opens and the phenylalanine closes a CDR3 of 13 amino acids. Kept here is only the CDR3 DNA, which spans 39 bases and is read in frame from base 1. This sample is part of a study of blood T cell repertoires in COVID-19 (dated by TCRdb to the early 2020s). For the study in its entirety: Samples from collaborators originated in the United States, Italy and Spain and spanned both the acute and convalescent phases of COVID-19. Where available, HLA class I and class II types were taken from metadata supplied by the sample provider and were not determined by assay-based typing. The sample metadata nearly always contained a de-identified subject ID, COVID-19 status, age in years and sex. A freely available public database, intended as a resource for researchers studying the immune response to SARS-CoV-2, is where the repertoires were released. The material from the prospective study consisted of cDNA or gDNA derived from T cells, B-cell-depleted T cells, or PBMCs. Samples were obtained from the ongoing ImmuneRACE study (first 160 participants) and from over 1,000 subjects provided by 6 global collaborators. The dataset comprised deeply sampled blood TCRbeta repertoires from subjects exposed to, actively infected with, or recovered from COVID-19.

Beyond this particular receptor, the publication reports: How much clinical and demographic metadata was included differed by source and by participant, and the metadata was provided uncurated.

TCRbeta CDR3 regions were amplified from genomic DNA by means of the immunoSEQ Assay, a bias-controlled multiplex PCR. The study's own analysis went as follows. The number of nucleated cells in each sample was estimated by amplification of reference gene primers within the assay. Sequence reads were collapsed and filtered to measure the absolute abundance of every unique TCRbeta CDR3 rearrangement. For each sample, productive Simpson clonality was calculated as the square root of Simpson's diversity index over productive rearrangements. The source is immuneACCESS, and TCRdb retained only in-frame sequences with V and J called. Part of the clones is not carried over; for the studies checked, unresolved V genes explain less than half of this, and the remainder is unexplained. The V and J calls and clone size were taken over from that table, and D and trimming were inferred from the DNA. The sample table contains a few hundred thousand clones; only one count was recorded for 70% to 90% of them. The top ten clones comprise approximately 4% of the sample.

Participants in the prospective study were aged about 18 to 90 years, lived in 20 to 25 United States geographic areas, and enrolled through a virtual design. Cohort assignment in the prospective study relied on participant-reported clinical history from a screening survey and a study questionnaire. A participant counted as exposed if, within 2 weeks of entering the study, that participant had been in contact with someone who had a PCR-confirmed or clinician-diagnosed COVID-19 case. Mobile phlebotomists in the prospective study collected whole blood, serum and a nasopharyngeal or oropharyngeal swab from every participant. Participants in the prospective study had the option to provide additional blood draws and questionnaires over a 2-month period. Before DNA extraction, prospective study blood samples were shipped either frozen or at room temperature.

The receptor comes from a woman aged 30 to 39 who had been exposed to COVID-19. The V and J genes are TRBV29-1 and TRBJ2-7, and TRBD1 may be the D gene, going by 6 matching bases. Source material: PBMCs or T cells enriched from blood (not recorded which). The nucleotide sequence is given as TGCAGCGTTGTTCAGGACAGCTCCTACGAGCAGTACTTC. Its amino acids are CSVVQDSSYEQYF.